This T cell receptor (beta chain) was found in a study of CD4 T cells in relation to SARS-CoV-2 and coronaviruses. The CDR3 sequence is 19 residues long. CDR1 and CDR2 (germline): SGHAT, FQNNGV. V lost 5 bases to trimming and J lost 2 bases, with 28 bases between them. Profiled with immunoSEQ multiplex PCR; TCRdb holds only in-frame clones, not every one. The sample shows about 30,000 clones, roughly four fifths of them seen only once. This clone was seen more than once but under ten times. Its antigen is unidentified. The chain couples TRBV11-2 to TRBJ2-7; possibly TRBD2 for D (11 bases). Material: memory CD4+ T cells from PBMCs, cultured in vitro. This clonotype originated in an adult with COVID-19. CDR3 amino acids: CASSQIRDRGLAATYEQYF. CDR3 coding DNA: TGTGCCAGCAGCCAGATCCGGGACAGGGGACTAGCGGCTACCTACGAGCAGTACTTC.